This passage covers 26 T cell receptor beta chains from one sample sequenced in a study of persistence of HIV-infected CD4 T cells. Anti-CD3/anti-CD28 beads served as a nonspecific positive control stimulus. Sorting of responding CD4+ T cells relied on upregulated CD40 ligand together with CD69. The libraries were made with immunoSEQ version 4 in survey mode. Libraries were prepared by immunoSEQ multiplex PCR; TCRdb keeps only in-frame clonotypes and omits some of them. The sample yields 35,000 to 50,000 clones, approximately 91% seen once. These receptors have no identified antigens. The sample consisted of CD4+ T cells sorted from PBMCs after approximately 19-hour stimulation, taken from a patient who received antiretroviral therapy. These receptors were obtained from an adult man with HIV who was CMV-seropositive.

This clone has a single count. The chain employs TRBV9 and TRBJ2-3; D gene ambiguous. Germline lookup yields CDR1 SGDLS and CDR2 YYNGEE. Trimming took 2 bases from V and 1 from J, leaving 17 bases between them. This CDR3 spans 17 amino acids. The CDR3 bases are TGTGCCAGCAGCGTGCCCCCGGTCCTCTTGGGCACAGATACGCAGTATTTT. It yields the protein CASSVPPVLLGTDTQYF. The full variable domain, completed using reference TRBV9 and TRBJ2-3, is DSGVTQTPKHLITATGQRVTLRCSPRSGDLSVYWYQQSLDQGLQFLIQYYNGEERAKGNILERFSAQQFPDLHSELNLSSLELGDSALYFCASSVPPVLLGTDTQYFGPGTRLTVL.

On this clone: Additional DNA sequences in this sample encode the identical CDR3. V gene TRBV24-1 combines with J gene TRBJ1-2, with TRBD1 as a possible D gene (6 bases). CDR1 is KGHDR, CDR2 SFDVKD, per germline. V was cut by 7 bases and J by 3 bases, with 8 bases left in between. The CDR3 contains 12 residues. The CDR3: CATSPGDYGYTF. In DNA, the CDR3 is TGTGCCACCAGCCCAGGGGACTATGGCTACACCTTC.

In its sample, this clone was seen once. The chain combines TRBV6-1 with TRBJ2-7; 11 bases are shared with TRBD1. The CDR3 is 16 amino acids. V shed 0 bases, J shed 6 bases, and the junction held 7 bases outside the gene matches. Germline loops: CDR1 MNHNS, CDR2 SASEGT. CDR3 coding DNA: TGTGCCAGCAGTGAAGCCTCAGGACAGGGGGCTTCCGAGCAGTACTTC. Translating gives CASSEASGQGASEQYF.

The V call is TRBV3-1 (or the pseudogene TRBV3-2), the J call TRBJ2-3, with D hard to call. This CDR3 contains 13 residues. Germline loops: CDR1 LGHDT, CDR2 YNNKEL (reference sequence). The ends were cut back, 2 bases at V and 1 base at J, with 4 bases in the middle. For the CDR3, the DNA is TGTGCCAGCAGCCAACAGGGCACAGATACGCAGTATTTT. This translates into CASSQQGTDTQYF.

The rearrangement joins TRBV4-2 to TRBJ1-4; TRBD1 agrees at 11 bases. The germline CDR1 and CDR2 sequences are LGHNA and YNFKEQ. V was clipped by 5 bases and J by 7 bases; unmatched bases: 3. This CDR3 is built from 14 residues. In nucleotides, the CDR3 is TGTGCCAGCAGCGGACAGGGGGCGCGTGAAAAACTGTTTTTT. Translating gives CASSGQGAREKLFF.

This clone showed up just once. The chain couples TRBV7-3 to TRBJ1-1; D not certain. This CDR3 is 14 amino acids long. With 0 bases removed from V and 4 bases from J, the gap between germline ends came to 9 bases. CDR1 and CDR2 from the germline V gene are SGHTA and FQGTGA. CDR3 loop: CASSLTGKTTEAFF. The DNA of the CDR3 is TGTGCCAGCAGCTTAACGGGTAAGACCACTGAAGCTTTCTTT.

The CDR3 is CASSDAGQGSGELFF. As DNA, the CDR3 is TGCGCCAGCAGTGACGCGGGACAGGGGAGCGGGGAGCTGTTTTTT. This chain joins TRBV10-2 and TRBJ2-2, with 10 bases that match TRBD1. This CDR3 region has 15 residues. CDR1 and CDR2 (germline): WSHSY, SAAADI. After removal of 3 bases from V and 7 bases from J, the junction contained 5 bases not matched to a gene.

The CDR3: CASSLLSPGQGITGELFF. CDR3 sequence (DNA): TGCGCCAGCAGCTTGTTATCCCCGGGACAGGGTATAACCGGGGAGCTGTTTTTT. The chain employs TRBV5-1 and TRBJ2-2; 9 nucleotides align to TRBD1. V lost 1 base and J lost 5; bases outside the gene matches: 12. The germline V gene has CDR1 SGHRS and CDR2 YFSETQ. This CDR3 is 18 amino acids long.

This chain connects TRBV10-3 to TRBJ2-7, with 11 bases aligning to TRBD2. J gave up 0 bases and V 6 bases, and 10 bases lay outside the gene matches. This CDR3 spans 17 amino acids. Per the germline V gene, CDR1 is ENHRY and CDR2 is SYGVKD. The CDR3 DNA reads TGTGCCATCAGAGACCTAGCGGGGGGAGAAGGCTCCTACGAGCAGTACTTC. It is translated as CAIRDLAGGEGSYEQYF.

The rearrangement links TRBV19 to TRBJ1-4, with D unresolved. The CDR3 consists of 13 residues. Per the germline V gene, CDR1 is LNHDA and CDR2 is SQIVND (reference sequence). Trimming left V 5 bases short and J 6 bases short, with 10 bases between. The CDR3 spells CASSLLTDEKLFF. CDR3 bases: TGTGCCAGTAGTCTACTGACCGATGAAAAACTGTTTTTT.

This clone was found a few times. The chain is built from TRBV18 and TRBJ1-6; no firm D call. V lost 6 bases, J lost 7 bases, and 19 bases lay in between. Germline CDR1 and CDR2: KGHSH and LQKENI. CDR3 length: 16 amino acids. Here the CDR3 reads CASSPTGPAANSPLHF. CDR3 nucleotide sequence: TGTGCCAGCTCCCCTACCGGCCCGGCGGCGAATTCACCCCTCCACTTT.

This chain uses TRBV5-1 with TRBJ2-3, with D possibly matching TRBD2 (7 bases). Per the germline V gene, CDR1 is SGHRS and CDR2 is YFSETQ. The CDR3 covers 16 residues. The V end lost 0 bases, the J end lost 9 bases, and 20 bases lay between the germline ends. CDR3 protein: CASSLALRGRFRTQYF. The CDR3 coding sequence is TGCGCCAGCAGCTTGGCCCTGCGGGGGCGCTTCCGGACGCAGTATTTT. The variable domain in full, completed from reference TRBV5-1 and TRBJ2-3, reads KAGVTQTPRYLIKTRGQQVTLSCSPISGHRSVSWYQQTPGQGLQFLFEYFSETQRNKGNFPGRFSGRQFSNSRSEMNVSTLELGDSALYLCASSLALRGRFRTQYFGPGTRLTVL.

The chain joins TRBV10-3 to TRBJ2-7; D possibly corresponds to TRBD1 (6 bases). The CDR3 loop spans 14 amino acids. Trimming cost V 2 bases and J 4 bases, with 12 bases left between them. CDR1 is ENHRY, CDR2 SYGVKD, per germline. In nucleotides, the CDR3 is TGTGCCATCAGTGAGAACAGGGTGGGGTACGAGCAGTACTTC. As protein: CAISENRVGYEQYF.

V is TRBV13 and J is TRBJ2-3; the D gene is possibly TRBD2 (6 bases). The CDR3 totals 16 residues. Trimming took off 5 bases at V and 0 bases at J, with 15 bases between the two ends. Germline CDR1 is PRHDT and CDR2 is FYEKMQ (reference sequence). CDR3 DNA sequence: TGTGCCAGCAGCACTTTTAGCGGACCTAGCACAGATACGCAGTATTTT. Translated, it gives CASSTFSGPSTDTQYF.

The chain joins TRBV7-3 to TRBJ2-3, with D unresolved. Germline CDR1 is SGHTA and CDR2 is FQGTGA. The V end lost 4 bases, the J end lost 2 bases, and 10 bases lay between the germline ends. The CDR3 is made up of 14 amino acids. The CDR3 here is CASSSTDSTDTQYF. CDR3 sequence (DNA): TGTGCCAGCAGCTCGACTGATTCCACAGATACGCAGTATTTT.

V gene TRBV28 combines with J gene TRBJ2-7; 10 nucleotides match TRBD1. The germline V gene encodes CDR1 MDHEN and CDR2 SYDVKM. The CDR3 has 15 residues. Trimming took 6 bases from V and 6 from J; bases not matched to a gene: 11. The CDR3 sequence: CASRDPGTGVSEQYF. Here the CDR3 DNA reads TGTGCCAGCAGGGACCCCGGGACAGGGGTCTCCGAGCAGTACTTC.

The rearrangement joins TRBV10-3 to TRBJ1-3, with D possibly being TRBD1 (6 bases). CDR1 and CDR2 from the germline V gene are ENHRY and SYGVKD. The ends were cut back, 3 bases at V and 3 bases at J, with 27 bases in the middle. The CDR3 loop spans 20 amino acids. Written as DNA, the CDR3 is TGTGCCATCAGTGATCTCCATAGGGGGTTTAGTCTACCCATTGGAAACACCATATATTTT. It specifies CAISDLHRGFSLPIGNTIYF.

The J gene is TRBJ2-3, the V gene TRBV5-1, with D tentatively TRBD2 (6 bases). Looked up from germline, CDR1 is SGHRS and CDR2 is YFSETQ. The CDR3 sequence is 16 residues long. Between the trimmed V and J ends, which lost 1 base and 2 bases, there was a span of 14 bases. The CDR3 sequence: CASSLYLSGSTDTQYF. DNA for the CDR3: TGCGCCAGCAGCTTGTACCTTAGCGGCTCCACAGATACGCAGTATTTT.

The gene calls are TRBV5-1 and TRBJ2-2; D not resolved. The germline V and J ends were trimmed by 1 base and 4 bases, with 5 bases remaining between them. Germline V gene sequence: CDR1 SGHRS, CDR2 YFSETQ. The CDR3 extends over 13 amino acids. In nucleotides, the CDR3 is TGCGCCAGCAGCTTGTCGGGCACCGGGGAGCTGTTTTTT. This codes for CASSLSGTGELFF.

The chain combines TRBV28 with TRBJ1-5; 9 nucleotides align to TRBD1. The length of the CDR3 is 14 residues. Germline lookup yields CDR1 MDHEN and CDR2 SYDVKM. With V trimmed by 7 bases and J by 4 bases, 5 bases remained unmatched. The CDR3 nucleotides read TGTGCCAGCAATACTGGACAGGGGAATCAGCCCCAGCATTTT. Its protein is CASNTGQGNQPQHF.

The gene calls are TRBV30 and TRBJ1-2; TRBD1 is a possible D gene (5 bases). The germline gives CDR1 GTSNPN, CDR2 SVGIG (reference sequence). V lost 0 bases, J lost 7 bases, and 6 bases lay in between. This CDR3 has 11 amino acids. CDR3 residues: CAWSVGAGYTF. The DNA for the CDR3 is TGTGCCTGGAGTGTTGGGGCTGGCTACACCTTC.

The rearrangement joins TRBV10-3 to TRBJ1-1; TRBD1 agrees at 7 bases. The germline gives CDR1 ENHRY, CDR2 SYGVKD. Trimming cost V 2 bases and J 0 bases; bases outside gene matches: 3. The CDR3 is made up of 15 amino acids. This CDR3 reads CAISEVQGMNTEAFF. The DNA for the CDR3 is TGTGCCATCAGTGAGGTACAGGGGATGAACACTGAAGCTTTCTTT.

The genes are TRBV11-3 and TRBJ2-2; 8 bases match TRBD2. This CDR3 has 16 amino acids. V lost 3 bases, J lost 3 bases, and 6 bases stayed unmatched. Germline-derived CDR1 and CDR2 are SGHNT and YENEEA. CDR3 region: CASSLGWRGDTGELFF. As DNA, the CDR3 is TGTGCCAGCAGCTTGGGATGGCGGGGGGACACCGGGGAGCTGTTTTTT.

The genes are TRBV9 and TRBJ1-2, with no clear D. Germline CDR1 is SGDLS and CDR2 is YYNGEE. CDR3 length: 16 residues. The ends were cut back, 0 bases at V and 0 bases at J, with 12 bases in the middle. The DNA for the CDR3 is TGTGCCAGCAGCGTAGTGTCCGGACCAGCTAACTATGGCTACACCTTC. This translates into CASSVVSGPANYGYTF. Filled out from reference TRBV9 and TRBJ1-2, the complete variable domain reads DSGVTQTPKHLITATGQRVTLRCSPRSGDLSVYWYQQSLDQGLQFLIQYYNGEERAKGNILERFSAQQFPDLHSELNLSSLELGDSALYFCASSVVSGPANYGYTFGSGTRLTVV.

The chain combines TRBV6-2 or TRBV6-3 with TRBJ1-3; D gene unclear. Looked up from germline, CDR1 is MNHEY and CDR2 is SVGEGT. CDR3 length equals 15 residues. Trimming removed 4 bases from V and 0 bases from J, with 10 bases in between. The DNA of the CDR3 is TGTGCCAGCAGTTCCGTGCCCCACTCTGGAAACACCATATATTTT. It codes for CASSSVPHSGNTIYF.

This chain links TRBV14 with TRBJ1-1, with D maybe TRBD1 (5 bases). Trimming left V 0 bases short and J 5 bases short, with 13 bases between. The germline gives CDR1 SGHDN, CDR2 FVKESK. This CDR3 has 15 amino acids. CDR3 in DNA: TGTGCCAGCAGCCAAGATCCCGGGACGACGACTGAAGCTTTCTTT. Translating gives CASSQDPGTTTEAFF.